This entry describes one TCR beta chain. This clonotype was seen many times. The specificity of this receptor is unknown. The input lacks base qualities; no much larger clone sits a single base away. Reading the label with the study, this specimen's time point is: newly diagnosed GD, antithyroid drugs for less than 3 months. For both TCR sequencing and RNA sequencing, RNA was extracted from PBMCs using TRIzol. The diagnosis of Graves' disease was made according to American Thyroid Association guidelines. The patients came from an endocrinology department in Xi'an, China. Each patient gave approximately 10 milliliters of peripheral blood, collected in an EDTA anticoagulant tube. Ficoll Paque Plus density gradient separation was used to isolate PBMCs, and no further T cell sorting was done. RNA quality was checked with an Agilent 2100 Bioanalyzer and agarose gel, and concentration with a NanoDrop 2000.

The data were taken from a study of regulatory T cells in long-lasting Graves disease (dated by TCRdb to the early 2020s). For the study in its entirety: Newly diagnosed Graves' disease patients had taken antithyroid drugs for less than 3 months. Peripheral blood TCR sequencing and RNA sequencing compared persistent Graves' disease patients with newly diagnosed Graves' disease patients. The study took place in China and was registered as a clinical trial. A total of roughly 33 samples underwent TCR sequencing: about 13 from persistent and around 20 from newly diagnosed Graves' disease patients.

Libraries came from multiplex PCR. The instrument was an Illumina HiSeq 4000. TCR beta libraries were built with iRepertoire HTBI primers and Arm-PCR amplification of CDR3 regions. Before sequencing, the PCR products underwent gel purification. As for the authors' bioinformatics: Gene usage analysis of CDR3 amino acid clonotypes relied on the approximately 60 TRBV and around 13 TRBJ segments identified across samples. COPE and FqMerger were used to merge the filtered high-quality paired reads into contigs. Contigs were aligned with BLAST to IMGT TRBV, TRBD and TRBJ reference genes, and CDR3 was defined per IMGT. Any clonotype with a frequency above 0.1% was classified as a highly expanded clone. Repertoire diversity was measured by Shannon entropy, and V-J evenness by the Gini coefficient. A clonotype found in more than one individual was treated as public. Using fastp trimming at Q25 and MiXCR clonotype assembly, TCRdb reanalyzed the public sequencing data and kept in-frame beta chains. Identical CDR3 proteins give one entry, which carries the most common genes and DNA. The authors' filters were not applied to this entry. The sample table contains 200,000 to 250,000 distinct CDR3 sequences; only one count was recorded for roughly 19% of them. The top ten constitute 10% to 15% of the sample.

The paper's findings and limits, for the study overall: Only the TCR beta chain was sequenced and analyzed. A larger number of public clonotypes was shared among persistent patients (approximately 3,000) than among newly diagnosed patients (around 870). Peripheral blood alone was examined, since thyroid tissue, which constituted the primary lesion, could not be accessed. The authors noted that the small sample size was a limitation that may lower accuracy. Persistent Graves' disease patients showed lower TCR Shannon entropy and fewer highly expanded clones than newly diagnosed patients, suggesting clonal expansion.

The same specimen was also included in a second study, on T cells in Graves' hyperthyroidism and ophthalmopathy. The second study's authors report: A patient counted as having stable Graves' hyperthyroidism if no progression to ophthalmopathy occurred over 18 months of follow-up. Hyperthyroidism patients were newly diagnosed, had a disease duration of under 2 months, and were aged 18 to 65 years. The study excluded patients with uncontrolled infections, other autoimmune diseases, pregnancy or lactation. Clinical symptoms, serum thyroxine and TRAb, thyroid ultrasound, and orbital computed tomography formed the basis for the diagnoses. The first round of RT-PCR for the TCR CDR3 was performed with the HTBI primer set and the Qiagen OneStep RT-PCR kit. Most expanded thyroid clonotypes (frequency above 0.001) were also detected in blood, a finding suggesting that blood repertoires may reflect thyroid immune responses. Ophthalmopathy was separated from stable hyperthyroidism by a 13 V-J signature model, with 87.88% sensitivity and approximately 81% specificity obtained in cross-validation and 80%/75% obtained in testing. In validation, progression to ophthalmopathy was predicted by the model with 65% to 71% sensitivity and just over 72% specificity, a median of about 6.8 months before onset. TCR V-J signatures able to tell the groups apart were searched for in a discovery cohort of 100 patients, of whom around 42 had Graves' ophthalmopathy and 55 to 65 had stable Graves' hyperthyroidism. Prospective prediction of ophthalmopathy was tested in an independent validation cohort consisting of 18 hyperthyroidism patients and more than 15 patients who later progressed to ophthalmopathy. The 95 to 100 discovery patients were divided at random into training and test sets in a 7:3 ratio. In about 6 Graves' hyperthyroidism patients, the study also compared T-cell repertoires from thyroid tissue with T-cell repertoires from blood. Following sampling, methimazole starting at 30 mg daily was given to hyperthyroidism patients, and high-dose intravenous methylprednisolone was given to ophthalmopathy patients. A second multiplex PCR round built the libraries, followed by size selection and purification. Sequencing of the libraries was done on an Illumina HiSeq2000 using paired-end 100 bp reads. SOAPnuke was used to process the raw data, removing reads that contained adapters or uncalled bases, had a mean Phred below 15, or lacked an exact match to the constant primer or identifier. COPE v1.2.5 was used to merge the high-quality paired reads, and each unique nucleotide sequence was defined as a clonotype. MiTCR v1.1 was used to align the clonotypes against IMGT TRBV, TRBD and TRBJ reference segments. The analysis was restricted to V-J combinations with a frequency above 0.0001, which together covered roughly 99% of the repertoires. A TCS score was defined as the ratio between F50 (clonal expansion) and ExV (chaos), using BLOSUM62-based TCRdist between CDR3 peptides within each V-J. Welch's t-statistics and random forest reduced around 520 V-J features to 10 to 15, which were used in a naive Bayes classifier (R e1071). Sample size was not statistically predetermined, and blinding of investigators to group allocation was not performed. The paper reports TCR Vbeta CDR3 sequencing of 130 to 150 peripheral blood samples: approximately 41 ophthalmopathy, fewer than 85 hyperthyroidism and around 17 progressor patients.

The sample here was peripheral blood mononuclear cells (PBMCs), taken at new diagnosis, from a patient treated with antithyroid drugs. This clonotype was sampled from a woman in her thirties with Graves disease. Donor details come from another sample of the same person, matched by shared clones.

The sequence in DNA is TGTGCCAGCAGTCGGGACAGTCTTACCTACGAGCAGTACTTC. Translated, it gives CASSRDSLTYEQYF. The chain was built from TRBV6-4 and TRBJ2-7, and TRBD1 aligns with 7 junction nucleotides. Trimming leaves V shorter by 5 bases and J shorter by 2 bases, with the junction holding 6 bases beyond the gene matches. The cysteine opens and the phenylalanine closes a CDR3 of 14 amino acids. Only CDR3 DNA remains: 42 bases, in frame from the first base. The germline V gene encodes CDR1 MRHNA and CDR2 SNTAGT.